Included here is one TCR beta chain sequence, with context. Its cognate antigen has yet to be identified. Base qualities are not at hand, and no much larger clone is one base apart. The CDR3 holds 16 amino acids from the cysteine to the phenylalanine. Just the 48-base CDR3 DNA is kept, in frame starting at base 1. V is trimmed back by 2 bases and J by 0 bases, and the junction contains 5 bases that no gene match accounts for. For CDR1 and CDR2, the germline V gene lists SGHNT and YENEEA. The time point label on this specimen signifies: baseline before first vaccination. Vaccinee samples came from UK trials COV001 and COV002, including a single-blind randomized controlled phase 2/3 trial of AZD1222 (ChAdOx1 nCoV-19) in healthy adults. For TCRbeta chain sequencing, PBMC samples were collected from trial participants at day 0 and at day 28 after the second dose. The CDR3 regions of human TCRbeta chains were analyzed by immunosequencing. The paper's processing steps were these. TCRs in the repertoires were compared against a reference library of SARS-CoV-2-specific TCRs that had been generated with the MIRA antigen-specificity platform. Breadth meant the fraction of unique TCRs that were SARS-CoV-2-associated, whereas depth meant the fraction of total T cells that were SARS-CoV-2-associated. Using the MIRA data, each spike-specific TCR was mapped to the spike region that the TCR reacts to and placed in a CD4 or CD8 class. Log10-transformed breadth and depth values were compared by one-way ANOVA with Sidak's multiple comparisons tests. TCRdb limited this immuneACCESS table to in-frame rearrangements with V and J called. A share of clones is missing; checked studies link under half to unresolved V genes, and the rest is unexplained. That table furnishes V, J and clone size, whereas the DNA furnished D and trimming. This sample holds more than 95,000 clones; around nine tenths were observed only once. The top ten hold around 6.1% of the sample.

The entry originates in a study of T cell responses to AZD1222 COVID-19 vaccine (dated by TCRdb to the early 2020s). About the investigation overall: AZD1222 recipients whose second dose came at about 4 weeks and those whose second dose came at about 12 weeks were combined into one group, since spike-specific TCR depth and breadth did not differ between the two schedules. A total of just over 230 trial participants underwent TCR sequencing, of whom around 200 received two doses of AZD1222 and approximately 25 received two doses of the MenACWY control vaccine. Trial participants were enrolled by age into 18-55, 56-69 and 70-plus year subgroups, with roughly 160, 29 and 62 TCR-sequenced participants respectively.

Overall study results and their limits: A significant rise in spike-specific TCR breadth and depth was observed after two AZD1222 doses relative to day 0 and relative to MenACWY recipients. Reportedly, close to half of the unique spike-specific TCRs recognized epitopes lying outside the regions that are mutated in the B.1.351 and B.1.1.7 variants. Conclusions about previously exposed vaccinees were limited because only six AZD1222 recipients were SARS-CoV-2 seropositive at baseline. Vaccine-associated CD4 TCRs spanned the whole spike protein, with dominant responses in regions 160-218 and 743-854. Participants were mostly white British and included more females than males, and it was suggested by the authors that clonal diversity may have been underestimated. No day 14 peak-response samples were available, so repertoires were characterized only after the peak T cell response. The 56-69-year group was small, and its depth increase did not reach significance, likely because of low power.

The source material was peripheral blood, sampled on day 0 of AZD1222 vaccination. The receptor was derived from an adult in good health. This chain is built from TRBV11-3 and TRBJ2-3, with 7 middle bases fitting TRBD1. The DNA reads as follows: TGTGCCAGCAGCTTAACGGGGACAGCTAGCACAGATACGCAGTATTTT. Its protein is CASSLTGTASTDTQYF.